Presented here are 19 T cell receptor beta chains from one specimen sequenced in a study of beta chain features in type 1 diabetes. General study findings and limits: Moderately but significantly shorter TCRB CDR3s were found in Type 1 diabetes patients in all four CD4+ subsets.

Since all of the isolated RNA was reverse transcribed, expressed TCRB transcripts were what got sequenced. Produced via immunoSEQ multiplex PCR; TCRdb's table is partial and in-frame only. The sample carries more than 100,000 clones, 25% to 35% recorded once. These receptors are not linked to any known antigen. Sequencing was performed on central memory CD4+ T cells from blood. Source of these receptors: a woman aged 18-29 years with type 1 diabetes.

The CDR3 DNA is TGTGCCAGCATCCGAGACAGGGCAAATCAGCCCCAGCATTTT. Its translation: CASIRDRANQPQHF. This chain joins TRBV2 and TRBJ1-5, with 7 bases lining up with TRBD1. The V and J ends lost 7 bases and 4 bases, in that order; junction bases with no gene match: 7. Germline V lookup: CDR1 SNHLY, CDR2 FYNNEI. The CDR3 is 14 residues long.

CDR3 protein: CASSGGEKLFF. The CDR3 DNA is TGTGCCAGCTCCGGGGGTGAAAAACTGTTTTTT. This rearrangement joins TRBV18 to TRBJ1-4; D perhaps matches TRBD1 (5 bases). The CDR3 sequence is 11 residues long. In germline, CDR1 is KGHSH, CDR2 LQKENI. V shed 6 bases and J shed 7 bases, with 6 bases lying between them.

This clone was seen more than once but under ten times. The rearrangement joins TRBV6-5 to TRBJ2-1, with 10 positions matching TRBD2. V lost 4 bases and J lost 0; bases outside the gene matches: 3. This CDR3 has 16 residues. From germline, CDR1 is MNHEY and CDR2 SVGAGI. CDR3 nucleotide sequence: TGTGCCAGCAGTTCGCGACTAGCGGGCTCCTACAATGAGCAGTTCTTC. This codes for CASSSRLAGSYNEQFF.

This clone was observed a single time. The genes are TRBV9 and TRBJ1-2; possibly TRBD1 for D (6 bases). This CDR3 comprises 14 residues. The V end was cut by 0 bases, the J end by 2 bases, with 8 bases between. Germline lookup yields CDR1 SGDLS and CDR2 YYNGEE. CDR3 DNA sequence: TGTGCCAGCAGCGTAGCTGGACAGAACTATGGCTACACCTTC. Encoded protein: CASSVAGQNYGYTF. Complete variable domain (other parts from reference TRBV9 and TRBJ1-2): DSGVTQTPKHLITATGQRVTLRCSPRSGDLSVYWYQQSLDQGLQFLIQYYNGEERAKGNILERFSAQQFPDLHSELNLSSLELGDSALYFCASSVAGQNYGYTFGSGTRLTVV.

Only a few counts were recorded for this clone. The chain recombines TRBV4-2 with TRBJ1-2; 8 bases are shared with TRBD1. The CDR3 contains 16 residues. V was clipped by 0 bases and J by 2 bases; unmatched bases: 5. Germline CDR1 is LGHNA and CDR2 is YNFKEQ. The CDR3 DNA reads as TGTGCCAGCAGCCAAGATTCGGCAGGGGGCAACTATGGCTACACCTTC. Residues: CASSQDSAGGNYGYTF.

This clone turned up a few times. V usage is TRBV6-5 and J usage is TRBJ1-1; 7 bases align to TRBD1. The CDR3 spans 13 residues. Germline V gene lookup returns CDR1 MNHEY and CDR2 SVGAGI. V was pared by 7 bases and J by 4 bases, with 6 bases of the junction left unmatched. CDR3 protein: CASNEHRGTEAFF. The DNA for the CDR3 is TGTGCCAGCAACGAACACAGGGGCACTGAAGCTTTCTTT.

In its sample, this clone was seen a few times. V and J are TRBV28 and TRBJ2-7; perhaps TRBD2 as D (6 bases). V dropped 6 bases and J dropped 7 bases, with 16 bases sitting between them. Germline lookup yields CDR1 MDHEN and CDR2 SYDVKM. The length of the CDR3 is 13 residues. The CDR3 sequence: CASRLTRGAEQYF. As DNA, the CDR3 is TGTGCCAGCAGGCTGACTAGGGGCGCTGAGCAGTACTTC.

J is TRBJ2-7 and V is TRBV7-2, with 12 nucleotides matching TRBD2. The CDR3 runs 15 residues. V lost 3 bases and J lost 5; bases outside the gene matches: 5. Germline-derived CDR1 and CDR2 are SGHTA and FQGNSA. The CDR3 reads CASSFAGTSGHEQYF. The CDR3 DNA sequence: TGTGCCAGCAGCTTCGCCGGGACTAGCGGGCACGAGCAGTACTTC.

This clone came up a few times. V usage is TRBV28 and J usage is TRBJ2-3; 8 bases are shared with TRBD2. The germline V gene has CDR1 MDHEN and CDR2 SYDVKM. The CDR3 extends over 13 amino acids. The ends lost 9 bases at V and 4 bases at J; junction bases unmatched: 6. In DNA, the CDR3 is TGTGCCAGTTACGGGACTAGACCAGATACGCAGTATTTT. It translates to CASYGTRPDTQYF.

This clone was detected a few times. The CDR3 coding sequence is TGCGCCAGCAGCTTTCAGAGCGATGAGCAGTTCTTC. The encoded protein is CASSFQSDEQFF. The chain employs TRBV5-1 and TRBJ2-1, with no clear D. The CDR3 runs to 12 residues. From germline, CDR1 is SGHRS and CDR2 YFSETQ. V was shortened by 2 bases and J by 8 bases, with 8 bases between the two germline ends.

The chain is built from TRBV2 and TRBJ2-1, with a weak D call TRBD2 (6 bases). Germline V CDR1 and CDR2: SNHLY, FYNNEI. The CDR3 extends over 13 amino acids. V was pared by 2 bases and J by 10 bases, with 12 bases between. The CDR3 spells CASSERGTAEQFF. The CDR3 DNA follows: TGTGCCAGCAGTGAACGGGGGACGGCCGAGCAGTTCTTC.

The CDR3 DNA is TGCGCCAGCAGCCCTATCGGGACAGGGGTTGCTGAAGCTTTCTTT. It is translated as CASSPIGTGVAEAFF. The rearrangement uses TRBV4-3 and TRBJ1-1, with TRBD1 matching 10 bases. The CDR3 length is 15 residues. CDR1 and CDR2 (germline): LGHNA, YSLEER. V shed 4 bases, J shed 6 bases, and the junction held 8 bases outside the gene matches.

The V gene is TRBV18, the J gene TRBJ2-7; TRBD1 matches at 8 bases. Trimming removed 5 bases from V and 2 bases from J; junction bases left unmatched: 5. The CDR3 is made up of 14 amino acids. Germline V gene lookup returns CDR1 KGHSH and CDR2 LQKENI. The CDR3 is CASSLQQGAYEQYV. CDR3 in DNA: TGTGCCAGCTCATTACAACAGGGGGCCTACGAGCAGTACGTC.

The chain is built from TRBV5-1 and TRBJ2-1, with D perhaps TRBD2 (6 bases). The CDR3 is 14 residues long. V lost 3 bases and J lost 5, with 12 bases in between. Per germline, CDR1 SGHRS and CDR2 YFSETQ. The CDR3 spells CASSSSGRNNEQFF. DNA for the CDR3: TGCGCCAGCAGCTCGAGCGGGCGAAACAATGAGCAGTTCTTC.

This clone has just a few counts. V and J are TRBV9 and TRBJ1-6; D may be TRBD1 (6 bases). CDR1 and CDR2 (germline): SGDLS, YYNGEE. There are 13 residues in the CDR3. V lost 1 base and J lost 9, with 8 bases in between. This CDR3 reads CASSVQGSSPLHF. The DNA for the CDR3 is TGTGCCAGCAGCGTACAGGGGAGTTCACCCCTCCACTTT.

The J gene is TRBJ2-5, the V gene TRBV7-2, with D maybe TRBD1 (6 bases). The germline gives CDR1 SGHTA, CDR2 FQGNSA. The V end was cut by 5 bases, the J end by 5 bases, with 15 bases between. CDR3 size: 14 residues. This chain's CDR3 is CASSNQQGWETQYF. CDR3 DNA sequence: TGTGCCAGCAGCAACCAACAGGGCTGGGAGACCCAGTACTTC. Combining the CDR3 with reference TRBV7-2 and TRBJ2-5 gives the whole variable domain GAGVSQSPSNKVTEKGKDVELRCDPISGHTALYWYRQSLGQGLEFLIYFQGNSAPDKSGLPSDRFSAERTGGSVSTLTIQRTQQEDSAVYLCASSNQQGWETQYFGPGTRLLVL.

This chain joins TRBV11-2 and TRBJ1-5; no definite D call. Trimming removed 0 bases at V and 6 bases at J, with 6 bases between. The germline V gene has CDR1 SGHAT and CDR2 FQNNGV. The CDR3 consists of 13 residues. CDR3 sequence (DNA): TGTGCCAGCAGCTTAGATCATAGTCAGCCCCAGCATTTT. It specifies CASSLDHSQPQHF.

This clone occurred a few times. Here the CDR3 DNA reads TGTGCCAGCAGTTTAAGAGGACAGTACGAAACCGGAGCTTTCTTT. Residues: CASSLRGQYETGAFF. The rearrangement uses TRBV28 and TRBJ1-1; maybe TRBD1 (6 bases). This CDR3 is built from 15 residues. V was pared by 2 bases and J by 10 bases, with 20 bases between. Germline values: CDR1 MDHEN, CDR2 SYDVKM.

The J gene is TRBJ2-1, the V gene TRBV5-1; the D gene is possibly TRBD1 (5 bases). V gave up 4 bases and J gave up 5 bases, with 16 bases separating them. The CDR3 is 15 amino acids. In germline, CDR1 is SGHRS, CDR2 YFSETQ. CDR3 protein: CASSPLSGPNNEQFF. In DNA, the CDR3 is TGCGCCAGCAGCCCCCTTTCAGGGCCGAACAATGAGCAGTTCTTC.